Described below is a single T cell receptor beta chain sequence and its context. This receptor's antigen is unknown. No base quality values were provided; no much bigger clone lies one nucleotide off. These data come from a study of blood T cell repertoires in COVID-19 (dated by TCRdb to 2020 to 2022). Some background on the complete study: Samples from collaborators originated in the United States, Italy and Spain and spanned both the acute and convalescent phases of COVID-19. The repertoires were made available in a free public database intended to serve as a resource for research on the immune response to SARS-CoV-2. Nearly every sample came with metadata listing a de-identified subject ID, COVID-19 status, age in years and sex. Where HLA class I and class II types were available, the types were taken from metadata supplied by the sample provider, not from assay-based typing. The material from the prospective study consisted of cDNA or gDNA derived from T cells, B-cell-depleted T cells, or PBMCs. Samples were obtained from the ongoing ImmuneRACE study (first 160 participants) and from over 1,000 subjects provided by 6 global collaborators. Deeply sampled blood TCRbeta repertoires from subjects exposed to, actively infected with, or recovered from COVID-19 were included in the dataset.

What the research found in general, with its limitations: The quantity of clinical and demographic metadata differed by source and by participant and was supplied without curation.

In the prospective study, participants were about 18 to 90 years old, resided in approximately 25 geographic areas of the United States, and were enrolled through a virtual design. To assign participants to cohorts, the prospective study relied on clinical history that participants themselves reported in a screening survey and a study questionnaire. Recovered participants in ImmuneRACE Cohort 3 were defined as having two consecutive negative NP/OP PCR tests, clearance from a healthcare professional, or resolution of symptoms. Mobile phlebotomists in the prospective study collected whole blood, serum and a nasopharyngeal or oropharyngeal swab from every participant. Over an approximately 2-month period, participants in the prospective study had the option of providing additional blood draws and questionnaires. Before DNA extraction, prospective study blood samples were shipped either frozen or at room temperature.

The CDR3 runs 15 residues from the cysteine to the phenylalanine. The read is trimmed to its CDR3 DNA, 45 bases read in frame from base 1. Ends trimmed: V by 1 base, J by 7 bases; bases unmatched to a gene: 4. The CDR1 and CDR2 encoded by the germline V gene are MNHEY and SVGAGI. The immunoSEQ Assay, a bias-controlled multiplex PCR, was used to amplify TCRbeta CDR3 regions from genomic DNA. The study's own analysis went as follows. The number of nucleated cells in each sample was estimated by amplification of reference gene primers within the assay. To quantify the absolute abundance of each unique TCRbeta CDR3 rearrangement, sequence reads were collapsed and filtered. For each sample, productive Simpson clonality was calculated as the square root of Simpson's diversity index across productive rearrangements. TCRdb mirrors the immuneACCESS table, restricted to in-frame sequences. Some clones are absent from its copies; in checked studies, under half trace to an unresolved V gene, and the reason for the others is unknown. From that table come the V and J calls and clone size; the DNA was used to work out D and trimming. Counted in this sample were about 500,000 clones; around 90% of them appeared once. Of the sample, 0.65% to 0.9% is held by the ten largest clones.

The specimen was PBMCs or T cells enriched from blood (not recorded which). This receptor was taken from a woman aged 18-35 years who had recovered from COVID-19. The receptor chain draws on TRBV6-5 and TRBJ1-6; TRBD1 agrees with 7 junctional bases. DNA sequence: TGTGCCAGCAGTTACTACGGGACAGAGAATTCACCCCTCCACTTT. The resulting protein is CASSYYGTENSPLHF.